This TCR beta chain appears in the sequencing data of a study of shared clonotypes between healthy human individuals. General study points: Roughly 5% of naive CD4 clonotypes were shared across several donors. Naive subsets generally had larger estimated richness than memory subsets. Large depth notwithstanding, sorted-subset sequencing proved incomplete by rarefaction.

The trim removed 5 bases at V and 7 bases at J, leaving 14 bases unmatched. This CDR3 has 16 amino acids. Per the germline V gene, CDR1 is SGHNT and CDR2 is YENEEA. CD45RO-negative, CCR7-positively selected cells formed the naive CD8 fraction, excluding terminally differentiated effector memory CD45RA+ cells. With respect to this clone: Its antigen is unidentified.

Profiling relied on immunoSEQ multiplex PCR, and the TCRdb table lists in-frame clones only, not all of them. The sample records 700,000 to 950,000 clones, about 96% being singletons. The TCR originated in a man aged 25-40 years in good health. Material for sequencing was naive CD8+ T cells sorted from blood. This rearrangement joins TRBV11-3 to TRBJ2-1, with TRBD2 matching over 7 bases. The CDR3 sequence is CASSPNGAGVRNEQFF. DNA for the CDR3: TGTGCCAGCAGCCCGAACGGGGCGGGAGTAAGGAATGAGCAGTTCTTC.